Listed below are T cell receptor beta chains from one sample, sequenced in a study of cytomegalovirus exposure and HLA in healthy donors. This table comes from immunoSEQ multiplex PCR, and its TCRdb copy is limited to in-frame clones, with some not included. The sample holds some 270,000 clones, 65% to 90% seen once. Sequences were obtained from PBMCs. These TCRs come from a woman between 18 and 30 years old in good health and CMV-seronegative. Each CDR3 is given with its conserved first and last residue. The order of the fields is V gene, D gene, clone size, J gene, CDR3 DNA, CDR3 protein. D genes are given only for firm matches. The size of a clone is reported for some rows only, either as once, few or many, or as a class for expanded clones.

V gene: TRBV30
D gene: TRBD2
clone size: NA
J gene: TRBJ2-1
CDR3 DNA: TGTGCCTCCTTAGCGGGAGGGATCAATGAGCAGTTCTTC
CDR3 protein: CASLAGGINEQFF

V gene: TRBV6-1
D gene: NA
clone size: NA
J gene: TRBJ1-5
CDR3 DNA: TGTGCCAGCAGTGTACAGGTAACTGGCAATCAGCCCCAGCATTTT
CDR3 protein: CASSVQVTGNQPQHF

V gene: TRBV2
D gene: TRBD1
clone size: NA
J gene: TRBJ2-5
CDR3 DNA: TGTGCCAGCAGGGGGACAGTACCAAGACAAGAGACCCAGTACTTC
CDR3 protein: CASRGTVPRQETQYF

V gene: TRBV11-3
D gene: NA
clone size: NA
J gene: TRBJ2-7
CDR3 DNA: TGTGCCAGCAGCCGTAACAGGGACTCCTACGAGCAGTACTTC
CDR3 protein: CASSRNRDSYEQYF

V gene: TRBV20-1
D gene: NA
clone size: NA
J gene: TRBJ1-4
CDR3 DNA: TGCAGTGCCACAGGTGGGGAAAAACTGTTTTTT
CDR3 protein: CSATGGEKLFF

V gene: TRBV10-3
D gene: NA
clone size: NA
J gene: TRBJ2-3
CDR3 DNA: TGTGCCATCACCGAGGACAGTAACACAGATACGCAGTATTTT
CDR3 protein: CAITEDSNTDTQYF

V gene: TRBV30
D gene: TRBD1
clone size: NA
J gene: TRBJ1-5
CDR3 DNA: TGTGCCTGGAGTGTACAAGGCGACAGGGGAAATCAGCCCCAGCATTTT
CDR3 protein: CAWSVQGDRGNQPQHF

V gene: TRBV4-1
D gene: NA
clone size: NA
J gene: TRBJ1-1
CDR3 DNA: TGCGCCAGCAGCCAAGGGGGCCTCCGCCGCACTGAAGCTTTCTTT
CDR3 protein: CASSQGGLRRTEAFF

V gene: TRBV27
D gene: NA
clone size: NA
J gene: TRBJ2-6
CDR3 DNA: TGTGCCAGTCAGAATTCTGGGGCCAACGTCCTGACTTTC
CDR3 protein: CASQNSGANVLTF

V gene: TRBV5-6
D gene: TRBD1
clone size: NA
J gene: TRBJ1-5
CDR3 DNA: TGTGCCAGCAGCCTCGGACAGGGTGGTCAGCCCCAGCATTTT
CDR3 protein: CASSLGQGGQPQHF

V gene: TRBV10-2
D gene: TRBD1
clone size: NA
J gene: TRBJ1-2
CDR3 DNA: TGCGCCAGCAGTTCCTGGGGGACAGGCTTATATGGCTACACCTTC
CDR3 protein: CASSSWGTGLYGYTF

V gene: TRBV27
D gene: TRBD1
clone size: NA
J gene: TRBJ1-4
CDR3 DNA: TGTGCCAGCAGTTTTCGGCAGGGGGCGACTAATGAAAAACTGTTTTTT
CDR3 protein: CASSFRQGATNEKLFF

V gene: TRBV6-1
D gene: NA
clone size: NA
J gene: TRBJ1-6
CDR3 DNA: TGTGCCAGCAGTGCCCTCCCTTCACCCCTCCACTTT
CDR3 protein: CASSALPSPLHF

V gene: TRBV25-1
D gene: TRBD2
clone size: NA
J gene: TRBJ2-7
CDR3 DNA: TGTGCCAGCAGGCAAGGACTAGCGGGGGGCTACGAGCAGTACTTC
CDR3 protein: CASRQGLAGGYEQYF

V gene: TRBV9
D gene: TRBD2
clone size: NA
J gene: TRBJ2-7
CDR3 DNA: TGTGCCAGCGGATCCGGGACTAACTACGAGCAGTACTTC
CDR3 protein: CASGSGTNYEQYF

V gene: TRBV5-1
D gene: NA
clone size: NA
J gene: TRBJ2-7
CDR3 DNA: TGCGCCAGCAGCTTGGCCGGGACACTCTCCTACGAGCAGTACTTC
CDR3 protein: CASSLAGTLSYEQYF

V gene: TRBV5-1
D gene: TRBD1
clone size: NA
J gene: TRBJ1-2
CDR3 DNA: TGCGCCAGCAGCTCCGCGACAGGGGGCGGCTACACCTTC
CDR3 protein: CASSSATGGGYTF

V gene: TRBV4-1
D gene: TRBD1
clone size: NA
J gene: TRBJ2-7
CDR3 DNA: TGCGCCAGCAGCCAAGACCGGCGACAGGGGGTTCTCTACGAGCAGTACTTC
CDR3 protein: CASSQDRRQGVLYEQYF

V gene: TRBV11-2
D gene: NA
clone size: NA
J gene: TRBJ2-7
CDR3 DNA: TGTGCCAGCAGCTTAGATTCAACAGGCCCCTACGAGCAGTACTTC
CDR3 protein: CASSLDSTGPYEQYF

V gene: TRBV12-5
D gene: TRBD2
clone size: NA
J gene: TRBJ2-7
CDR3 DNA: TGTGCTAGTGGTTTGCGGGCTAGCGGGATAAGCAACTACGAGCAGTACTTC
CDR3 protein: CASGLRASGISNYEQYF

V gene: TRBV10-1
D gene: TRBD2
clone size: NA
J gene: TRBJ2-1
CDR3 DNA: TGCGCCAGCACCCAGGGACTAGCGGGAGACGAGCAGTTCTTC
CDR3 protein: CASTQGLAGDEQFF

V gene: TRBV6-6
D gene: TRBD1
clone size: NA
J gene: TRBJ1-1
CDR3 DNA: TGTGCCAGCAGTTACGGGACAGGGAACACTGAAGCTTTCTTT
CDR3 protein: CASSYGTGNTEAFF

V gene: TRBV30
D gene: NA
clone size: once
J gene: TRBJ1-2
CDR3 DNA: TGTGCCTGGAGCGCAGGAACCTATGGCTACACCTTC
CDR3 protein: CAWSAGTYGYTF

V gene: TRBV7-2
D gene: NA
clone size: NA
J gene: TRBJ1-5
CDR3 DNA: TGTGCCAGCAGCTTAGGACAGGATCAGCCCCAGCATTTT
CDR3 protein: CASSLGQDQPQHF

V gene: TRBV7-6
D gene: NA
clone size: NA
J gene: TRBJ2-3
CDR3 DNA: TGTGCCAGCAGCCCGACTAGGGGGCGGGCAGATACGCAGTATTTT
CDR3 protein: CASSPTRGRADTQYF

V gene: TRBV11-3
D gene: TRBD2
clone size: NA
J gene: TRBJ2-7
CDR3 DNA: TGTGCCAGCAGCTTTCATGTCGGGAGGCCCTACGAGCAGTACTTC
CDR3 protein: CASSFHVGRPYEQYF

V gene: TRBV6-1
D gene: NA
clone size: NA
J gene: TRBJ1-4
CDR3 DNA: TGTGCCAGCAGTGGACGACAGGCAACTAATGAAAAACTGTTTTTT
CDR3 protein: CASSGRQATNEKLFF

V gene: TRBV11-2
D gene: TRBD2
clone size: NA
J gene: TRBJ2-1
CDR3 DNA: TGTGCCAGCAGTTTTGGTAGCGGGGGCCAGGATGAGCAGTTCTTC
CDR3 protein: CASSFGSGGQDEQFF

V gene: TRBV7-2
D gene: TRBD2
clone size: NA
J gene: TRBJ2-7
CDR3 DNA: TGTGCCAGCAGCTTAGGGGGACTAGGACTCTACGAGCAGTACTTC
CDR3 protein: CASSLGGLGLYEQYF